One and the same sample provided the 14 T cell receptor beta chains below, sequenced in a study of shared clonotypes between healthy human individuals. Data came from immunoSEQ multiplex PCR; TCRdb stores just in-frame clones and leaves some out. The top ten clones hold 0.4% to 0.55% of a sample with approximately 1.5 million clones, 95% to 99% of them seen once. Specimen: naive CD4+ T cells sorted from blood. This sample's subset: CD45RA+ positively selected. The receptors were sampled from a man aged 25-45 years in good health.

The rearrangement links TRBV25-1 to TRBJ2-1; D unresolved. The germline V and J ends were trimmed by 3 bases and 4 bases, with 4 bases remaining between them. The CDR3 sequence is 12 residues long. Per the germline V gene, CDR1 is MGHDK and CDR2 is SYGVNS. The CDR3 loop is CASSEVYNEQFF. The CDR3 DNA reads as TGTGCCAGCAGTGAGGTTTACAATGAGCAGTTCTTC. Full variable domain (rest looked up from reference TRBV25-1 and TRBJ2-1): EADIYQTPRYLVIGTGKKITLECSQTMGHDKMYWYQQDPGMELHLIHYSYGVNSTEKGDLSSESTVSRIRTEHFPLTLESARPSHTSQYLCASSEVYNEQFFGPGTRLTVL.

This chain joins TRBV7-3 and TRBJ2-1; TRBD1 matches at 10 bases. Germline CDR1 and CDR2: SGHTA and FQGTGA. The CDR3 runs 16 residues. Germline trimming cut 5 bases from V and 7 bases from J; bases unmatched to any gene: 11. The CDR3 reads CASSLRDRGSVNEQFF. CDR3 DNA sequence: TGTGCCAGCAGCCTACGGGACAGGGGTAGTGTGAATGAGCAGTTCTTC. Based on the CDR3 plus reference TRBV7-3 and TRBJ2-1, the full variable domain is GAGVSQTPSNKVTEKGKYVELRCDPISGHTALYWYRQSLGQGPEFLIYFQGTGAADDSGLPNDRFFAVRPEGSVSTLKIQRTERGDSAVYLCASSLRDRGSVNEQFFGPGTRLTVL.

This clone was detected only once. The rearrangement uses TRBV29-1 and TRBJ2-7; D unresolved. The V end was cut by 1 base, the J end by 6 bases, with 13 bases between. CDR1 and CDR2 (germline): SQVTM, ANQGSEA. The CDR3 consists of 13 residues. The CDR3 reads CSVEGAASREQYF. Here the CDR3 DNA reads TGCAGCGTTGAAGGGGCAGCTTCCCGCGAGCAGTACTTC.

The rearrangement uses TRBV4-2 and TRBJ2-5; D tentatively fits TRBD1 or TRBD2 (5 bases each). Germline loops: CDR1 LGHNA, CDR2 YNFKEQ. V gave up 5 bases and J gave up 5 bases, with 12 bases separating them. This CDR3 is 13 amino acids long. CDR3 sequence reads: CASSLVGPETQYF. CDR3 DNA: TGTGCCAGCAGCTTGGTGGGACCGGAGACCCAGTACTTC.

V usage is TRBV5-6 and J usage is TRBJ1-2; D is unresolved. The CDR3 consists of 16 residues. Deletions cut 0 bases from V and 3 bases from J, with 15 bases between. Germline CDR1 reads SGHDT; CDR2 reads YYEEEE. The chain's CDR3 is CASSLVGGVKDYGYTF. The CDR3 nucleotides read TGTGCCAGCAGCTTGGTGGGCGGGGTTAAGGACTATGGCTACACCTTC.

The V call is TRBV7-2, the J call TRBJ2-7, with D possibly being TRBD2 (6 bases). The germline V gene encodes CDR1 SGHTA and CDR2 FQGNSA. Trimming shortened V by 3 bases and J by 2 bases, and 8 bases separated the two germline ends. There are 13 residues in the CDR3. The CDR3 sequence: CASSLGGPYEQYF. The CDR3 DNA sequence: TGTGCCAGCAGCTTGGGGGGTCCCTACGAGCAGTACTTC.

DNA for the CDR3: TGTGCCAGCAGTTTCCGCGACAGGCGGGCTGAAGCTTTCTTT. It is translated as CASSFRDRRAEAFF. V usage is TRBV6-5 and J usage is TRBJ1-1; possible D gene TRBD1, 6 bases. The CDR3 has 14 residues. Germline values: CDR1 MNHEY, CDR2 SVGAGI. Deletions cut 4 bases from V and 6 bases from J, with 15 bases between.

V is TRBV28 and J is TRBJ1-4, with a weak D call TRBD1 (6 bases). Trimming removed 3 bases at V and 7 bases at J, with 18 bases between. Germline V lookup: CDR1 MDHEN, CDR2 SYDVKM. This CDR3 contains 16 residues. The CDR3 here is CASSFGVFTGTEKLFF. The CDR3 nucleotides are TGTGCCAGCAGTTTTGGGGTATTCACAGGGACTGAAAAACTGTTTTTT.

In its sample, this clone was seen once. This rearrangement joins TRBV28 to TRBJ1-3, with 9 nucleotides matching TRBD1. After removal of 6 bases from V and 7 bases from J, the junction contained 1 base not matched to a gene. The germline V gene has CDR1 MDHEN and CDR2 SYDVKM. The CDR3 runs to 12 residues. The CDR3 reads CASRQGANTIYF. In nucleotides, the CDR3 is TGTGCCAGCAGACAGGGGGCTAACACCATATATTTT.

The rearrangement joins TRBV9 to TRBJ2-5, with D maybe TRBD2 (6 bases). V lost 0 bases and J lost 1, with 16 bases in between. CDR3 length: 17 residues. CDR1 and CDR2 from the germline V gene are SGDLS and YYNGEE. The CDR3 DNA is TGTGCCAGCAGCGTAGGGTTTCTAGCGAGAGTCCAAGAGACCCAGTACTTC. It is translated as CASSVGFLARVQETQYF. Full variable domain (remainder filled in from reference TRBV9 and TRBJ2-5): DSGVTQTPKHLITATGQRVTLRCSPRSGDLSVYWYQQSLDQGLQFLIQYYNGEERAKGNILERFSAQQFPDLHSELNLSSLELGDSALYFCASSVGFLARVQETQYFGPGTRLLVL.

About this clone: At the DNA level, this CDR3 is encoded by other sequences in the same sample as well. The chain links TRBV2 to TRBJ1-2; no firm D call. Germline CDR1 and CDR2: SNHLY and FYNNEI. Trimming took off 3 bases at V and 5 bases at J, with 4 bases between the two ends. There are 11 residues in the CDR3. The CDR3 region is CASSDRYGYTF. CDR3 bases: TGTGCCAGCAGTGACCGGTATGGCTACACCTTC.

This chain joins TRBV11-2 and TRBJ1-2; 9 nucleotides agree with TRBD1. The CDR3 runs 13 residues. From germline, CDR1 is SGHAT and CDR2 FQNNGV. V trimming: 7 bases; J trimming: 7 bases; junction bases outside the gene matches: 7. The DNA of the CDR3 is TGTGCCAGCACCTTGGGACAGGGCGGTGGCTACACCTTC. It yields the protein CASTLGQGGGYTF.

The chain employs TRBV5-1 and TRBJ1-3, with a tentative D call TRBD1 (5 bases). Germline loops: CDR1 SGHRS, CDR2 YFSETQ. V lost 0 bases and J 1 base, leaving 8 bases between the germline ends. This CDR3 has 15 residues. The CDR3 sequence is CASSLETGSGNTIYF. The CDR3 DNA is TGCGCCAGCAGCTTGGAAACAGGATCTGGAAACACCATATATTTT.

V is TRBV9 and J is TRBJ2-5; D gene ambiguous. The CDR3 loop spans 14 amino acids. Germline CDR1 SGDLS, CDR2 YYNGEE. The V gene lost 4 bases and the J gene lost 4 bases, with 14 bases spanning the gap. This CDR3 is CASSPITISETQYF. DNA of the CDR3: TGTGCCAGCAGCCCCATAACGATATCAGAGACCCAGTACTTC. The variable domain in full, with the rest retrieved from reference TRBV9 and TRBJ2-5, is DSGVTQTPKHLITATGQRVTLRCSPRSGDLSVYWYQQSLDQGLQFLIQYYNGEERAKGNILERFSAQQFPDLHSELNLSSLELGDSALYFCASSPITISETQYFGPGTRLLVL.